These 12 T cell receptor beta chains came from one sample sequenced in a study of neoadjuvant anti-PD-1 for oral cavity cancer. TCRdb's table, derived via immunoSEQ multiplex PCR, lists solely in-frame clones and lacks some. The sample lists around 14,000 clones; 65% to 75% were seen once. Regarding time point: after neoadjuvant nivolumab, at surgical resection. Sequencing used PBMCs, obtained after nivolumab (anti-PD-1) treatment. These receptor sequences come from a person aged 35-79 years with oral cavity squamous cell carcinoma.

The chain is built from TRBV6-1 and TRBJ1-2, with D maybe TRBD1 (6 bases). Germline V gene lookup returns CDR1 MNHNS and CDR2 SASEGT. There are 13 residues in the CDR3. V was shortened by 5 bases and J by 5 bases, with 12 bases between the two germline ends. For the CDR3, the DNA is TGTGCCAGCAGTCCCGGGACAACTTATGGCTACACCTTC. It yields the protein CASSPGTTYGYTF.

This clone was recorded once. The chain recombines TRBV10-1 with TRBJ2-2; D call uncertain. V was cut by 4 bases and J by 3 bases, with 9 bases left in between. The CDR3 is 14 amino acids. Germline V gene lookup returns CDR1 WNHNN and CDR2 SYGVQD (reference sequence). The CDR3 loop reads CASSGTVYTGELFF. DNA of the CDR3: TGCGCCAGCAGTGGCACAGTGTACACCGGGGAGCTGTTTTTT.

The chain has TRBV6-5 and TRBJ2-7, with a tentative D call TRBD2 (5 bases). There are 13 residues in the CDR3. Germline V lookup: CDR1 MNHEY, CDR2 SVGAGI. V was shortened by 4 bases and J by 10 bases, with 17 bases between the two germline ends. The CDR3 DNA follows: TGTGCCAGCAGTTCGGCGGGCACAAAGCTCCAGTACTTC. Protein product: CASSSAGTKLQYF.

This chain links TRBV6-1 with TRBJ1-1; D gene unclear. The germline CDR1 and CDR2 sequences are MNHNS and SASEGT. CDR3 size: 14 residues. V dropped 5 bases and J dropped 3 bases, with 13 bases sitting between them. The CDR3 loop reads CASSIRGLDTEAFF. DNA for the CDR3: TGTGCCAGCAGTATCCGGGGTCTGGACACTGAAGCTTTCTTT.

The gene calls are TRBV19 and TRBJ1-4; no clear D. The CDR3 totals 13 residues. Trimming took 5 bases from V and 8 from J, leaving 12 bases between them. The germline V gene encodes CDR1 LNHDA and CDR2 SQIVND (reference sequence). The CDR3, as DNA: TGTGCCAGTAGTCAAGGTACGGGCGAAAAACTGTTTTTT. The encoded protein is CASSQGTGEKLFF. Filled out from reference TRBV19 and TRBJ1-4, the complete variable domain reads DGGITQSPKYLFRKEGQNVTLSCEQNLNHDAMYWYRQDPGQGLRLIYYSQIVNDFQKGDIAEGYSVSREKKESFPLTVTSAQKNPTAFYLCASSQGTGEKLFFGSGTQLSVL.

This clone was counted a single time. The CDR3 coding sequence is TGTGCCAGCAGTTTGGGACAGGTTAGCGGAAAACTGTTTTTT. Its protein is CASSLGQVSGKLFF. The V and J genes are TRBV13 and TRBJ1-4; 8 bases map to TRBD1. The CDR3 covers 14 residues. Trimming cost V 6 bases and J 10 bases; bases outside gene matches: 10. Germline assignment: CDR1 PRHDT and CDR2 FYEKMQ (reference sequence).

The chain carries TRBV6-5 and TRBJ1-5; D is possibly TRBD1 (5 bases). This CDR3 region has 15 residues. Trimming removed 2 bases at V and 6 bases at J, with 14 bases between. The germline V gene encodes CDR1 MNHEY and CDR2 SVGAGI. The CDR3 spells CASSYGARVGQPQHF. The CDR3 region has the DNA TGTGCCAGCAGTTACGGGGCCAGAGTAGGTCAGCCCCAGCATTTT.

The rearrangement uses TRBV7-6 and TRBJ2-2, with D tentatively TRBD2 (6 bases). This CDR3 is built from 16 residues. Germline CDR1 SGHVS, CDR2 FNYEAQ. The ends were cut back, 1 base at V and 4 bases at J, with 13 bases in the middle. The CDR3 here is CASSLGRAGGTGELFF. In DNA form, the CDR3 reads TGTGCCAGCAGCTTAGGAAGGGCCGGGGGCACCGGGGAGCTGTTTTTT.

This clone was detected only a few times. The chain has TRBV2 and TRBJ1-1; D gene ambiguous. CDR1 and CDR2 from the germline V gene are SNHLY and FYNNEI. Trimming took 6 bases from V and 3 from J, leaving 11 bases between them. This CDR3 spans 13 amino acids. CDR3 sequence reads: CASSVERDTEAFF. The CDR3 region has the DNA TGTGCCAGCAGCGTCGAGAGGGACACTGAAGCTTTCTTT.

The chain uses TRBV6-1 and TRBJ2-1; 8 bases are shared with TRBD2. The J segment lost 3 bases and the V segment lost 6 bases, leaving 7 bases of the junction unmatched. CDR3 length equals 15 residues. CDR1 is MNHNS and CDR2 is SASEGT in the germline V gene. The CDR3 loop reads CASSEVAGSYNEQFF. Here the CDR3 DNA reads TGTGCCAGCAGCGAGGTAGCGGGAAGCTACAATGAGCAGTTCTTC.

This clone was counted between two and nine times. The V and J genes are TRBV7-9 and TRBJ2-7; D uncertain. Deletions cut 8 bases from V and 6 bases from J, with 20 bases between. From germline, CDR1 is SEHNR and CDR2 FQNEAQ (reference sequence). The CDR3 loop spans 14 amino acids. The CDR3 here is CASRSPGRFGEQYF. The DNA for the CDR3 is TGTGCCAGCCGGTCCCCGGGCAGGTTTGGCGAGCAGTACTTC.

The chain employs TRBV19 and TRBJ2-7; 12 positions agree with TRBD2. The V gene's germline CDR1 is LNHDA and CDR2 SQIVND (reference sequence). Trimming removed 6 bases from V and 5 bases from J; junction bases left unmatched: 20. The CDR3 is made up of 19 amino acids. CDR3 sequence reads: CASSQTLPPWTSGIDEQYF. CDR3 nucleotides: TGTGCCAGTAGCCAAACGTTACCCCCATGGACTAGCGGGATCGACGAGCAGTACTTC.